The T cell receptor beta chain under discussion was sequenced for a study of T cells after yellow fever vaccination. Germline V gene data show CDR1 as SSHAT and CDR2 as FNYEAQ (reference sequence). Between the trimmed V and J ends, which lost 3 bases and 0 bases, there was a span of 6 bases. The CDR3 covers 13 residues. TCRdb reprocessed the 5' RACE reads via MiXCR and lists one record per CDR3 protein. The sample yields a few hundred thousand distinct CDR3 sequences, 8.1% seen once. This sequence joins TRBV7-7 and TRBJ2-7; D gene unclear. Source: PBMCs, taken approximately 40 days after the first yellow fever vaccination. The sequence derives from a young man who received the YFV17D yellow fever vaccine. The CDR3 DNA follows: TGTGCCAGCAGCTTCGCGGACTCCTACGAGCAGTACTTC. Its protein is CASSFADSYEQYF.